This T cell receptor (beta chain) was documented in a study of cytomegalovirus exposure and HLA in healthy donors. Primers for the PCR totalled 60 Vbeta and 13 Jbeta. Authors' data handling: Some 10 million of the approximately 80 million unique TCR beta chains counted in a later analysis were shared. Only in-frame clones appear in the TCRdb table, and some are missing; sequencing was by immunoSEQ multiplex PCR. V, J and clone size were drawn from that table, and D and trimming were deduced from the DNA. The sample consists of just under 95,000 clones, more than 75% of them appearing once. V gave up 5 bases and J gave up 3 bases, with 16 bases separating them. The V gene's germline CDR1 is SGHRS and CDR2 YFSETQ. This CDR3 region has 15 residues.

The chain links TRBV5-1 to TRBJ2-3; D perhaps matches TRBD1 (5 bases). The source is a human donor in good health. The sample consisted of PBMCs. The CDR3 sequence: CASSGLGAVTDTQYF. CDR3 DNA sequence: TGCGCCAGCAGTGGGTTAGGGGCAGTGACAGATACGCAGTATTTT.